This TCR beta chain was sequenced during a study of T cell clones after liver transplantation. Study as a whole: Apart from three HCV-positive recipients, transplants were for non-autoimmune, non-viral reasons.

Germline V gene sequence: CDR1 SGDLS, CDR2 YYNGEE. This CDR3 region has 16 residues. The V and J ends lost 0 bases and 0 bases respectively, with 10 bases between them. TCRdb's table, derived via immunoSEQ multiplex PCR, lists solely in-frame clones and lacks some. The sample lists 50,000 to 60,000 clones; less than 75% were seen once. The chain combines TRBV9 with TRBJ1-3, with D possibly TRBD1 on 5 matching bases. Material: CD4+ T cells from blood, obtained at the 22-month timepoint. The receptor's source is a human patient who received a liver transplant. Some T cells may trace back to the graft donor. CDR3 protein: CASSVDLGGSGNTIYF. In DNA form, the CDR3 reads TGTGCCAGCAGCGTAGACTTGGGGGGCTCTGGAAACACCATATATTTT.